Shown below are 16 T cell receptor beta chains from a single sample sequenced in a study of breast tumors, draining lymph nodes, adjacent tissues. MiXCR was run by TCRdb on the multiplex PCR reads, yielding one entry per CDR3 protein. The sample includes around 190,000 distinct CDR3 sequences, around a third of them seen just once. Axillary draining lymph nodes of breast cancer patients supplied the node samples. Source material: axillary lymph node tissue. The source is a female donor with breast cancer. Some clones in this sample may be carry-over from other donors' samples.

This clonotype occurred many times. The CDR3 loop reads CASSVEGTIGTGELFF. CDR3 sequence (DNA): TGTGCCAGCAGCGTAGAAGGGACAATAGGGACCGGGGAGCTGTTTTTT. This chain connects TRBV9 to TRBJ2-2; D is perhaps TRBD1 (6 bases). V was pared by 0 bases and J by 5 bases, with 14 bases between. Germline loops: CDR1 SGDLS, CDR2 YYNGEE. The CDR3 extends over 16 amino acids.

This clonotype was recorded many times. The rearrangement uses TRBV13 and TRBJ1-2, with a possible D match to TRBD1 (5 bases). V lost 3 bases and J lost 7, with 12 bases in between. The CDR3 totals 13 residues. CDR1 and CDR2 (germline): PRHDT, FYEKMQ (reference sequence). This CDR3 is CASSFLGLSGYTF. CDR3 sequence (DNA): TGTGCCAGCAGCTTTCTGGGACTGAGTGGCTACACCTTC.

This clonotype has only one observation. Given a much more abundant clone one base away, this may be a read error. Because the CDR3 is missing its conserved closing phenylalanine or tryptophan, this is likely a read error. This chain connects TRBV6-6 to TRBJ2-3, with 7 bases that match TRBD2. Germline lookup yields CDR1 MNHNY and CDR2 SVGAGI (reference sequence). The CDR3 is 17 residues long. Unmatched junction bases numbered 8, after V lost 0 bases and J lost 2 bases. CDR3 residues: CASSYSRREEPTDTQYS. CDR3 nucleotide sequence: TGTGCCAGCAGTTACTCCCGACGGGAGGAGCCCACAGATACGCAGTATTCT.

At least ten counts were recorded for this clonotype. The V gene is TRBV19, the J gene TRBJ2-7; a weak D match, TRBD1 (6 bases). Germline CDR1 is LNHDA and CDR2 is SQIVND (reference sequence). The CDR3 extends over 13 amino acids. Trimming shortened V by 8 bases and J by 5 bases, and 16 bases separated the two germline ends. The CDR3 reads CASRRKQGNEQYF. In DNA, the CDR3 is TGTGCCAGTCGCCGTAAACAGGGAAACGAGCAGTACTTC.

The chain employs TRBV5-8 and TRBJ2-3, with D tentatively TRBD2 (6 bases). Trimming left V 4 bases short and J 0 bases short, with 9 bases between. CDR3 length: 14 amino acids. CDR1 is SGHTS and CDR2 is YDEGEE in the germline V gene. For the CDR3, the DNA is TGTGCCAGCAGCCTCGGGACTAGCACAGATACGCAGTATTTT. Translated, it gives CASSLGTSTDTQYF.

This clonotype was seen ten or more times. The chain carries TRBV7-6 and TRBJ2-5, with 9 bases aligning to TRBD1. This CDR3 is built from 17 residues. In germline, CDR1 is SGHVS, CDR2 FNYEAQ. The J segment lost 4 bases and the V segment lost 5 bases, leaving 14 bases of the junction unmatched. CDR3 residues: CASSRSGTGRLGETQYF. Here the CDR3 DNA reads TGTGCCAGCAGCCGTAGTGGGACAGGGAGGTTAGGAGAGACCCAGTACTTC.

This clonotype was counted a few times. The V and J genes are TRBV27 and TRBJ2-5, with 10 bases aligning to TRBD2. Per germline, CDR1 MNHEY and CDR2 SMNVEV (reference sequence). The V gene end was trimmed by 8 bases and the J gene end by 5 bases; junction bases not matched to a gene: 8. CDR3 length: 14 residues. The CDR3 spells CASRPGLARETQYF. The CDR3 bases are TGTGCCAGCCGACCGGGACTAGCGAGGGAGACCCAGTACTTC.

There are many counts of this clonotype. The chain recombines TRBV4-1 with TRBJ2-1; D may be TRBD1 (5 bases). CDR1 is MGHRA, CDR2 YSYEKL, per germline. V was pared by 1 base and J by 8 bases, with 12 bases between. This CDR3 comprises 14 residues. The CDR3 region is CASSQGPQGDEQFF. The CDR3 DNA is TGCGCCAGCAGCCAAGGACCCCAGGGCGATGAGCAGTTCTTC.

This clonotype came up many times. The J gene is TRBJ2-5, the V gene TRBV25-1; a possible D gene is TRBD1 (5 bases). The V end was cut by 1 base, the J end by 6 bases, with 12 bases between. This CDR3 region has 14 residues. Germline assignment: CDR1 MGHDK and CDR2 SYGVNS. As DNA, the CDR3 is TGTGCCAGCAGTGAATCCCGACAGTCCAAGACCCAGTACTTC. As protein: CASSESRQSKTQYF.

This chain joins TRBV25-1 and TRBJ1-1; TRBD1 might be the D (5 bases). Germline V gives CDR1 MGHDK, CDR2 SYGVNS. The germline V and J ends were trimmed by 6 bases and 5 bases, with 19 bases remaining between them. CDR3 length: 15 amino acids. CDR3 nucleotide sequence: TGTGCCAGCAGGATGTCTTGGGGGGGGGGAACTGAAGCTTTCTTT. Encoded protein: CASRMSWGGGTEAFF.

This clonotype was seen ten or more times. J is TRBJ2-1 and V is TRBV6-6, with D maybe TRBD2 (7 bases). Germline V gene data show CDR1 as MNHNY and CDR2 as SVGAGI (reference sequence). The CDR3 is 14 residues long. Trimming stripped 8 bases from V and 9 bases from J, with 20 bases between. The CDR3 DNA reads as TGTGCCAGCCACCCTTTCGGGGAGGGGGGTGAGCAGTTCTTC. It specifies CASHPFGEGGEQFF.

A remark on this clonotype: This may come from a read error, since a much larger clone is one base off. The CDR3 ends on some other residue instead of the conserved phenylalanine or tryptophan, so this is likely a read error. The chain couples TRBV5-1 to TRBJ2-5; D is undetermined. Germline CDR1 and CDR2: SGHRS and YFSETQ. CDR3 length: 14 amino acids. Trimming took 4 bases from V and 2 from J, leaving 12 bases between them. DNA for the CDR3: TGCGCCAGCAGCGCTGGACGGATTCAAGAGACCCAGTACCTC. This gives the protein CASSAGRIQETQYL.

This clonotype was observed a handful of times. This chain connects TRBV3-1 to TRBJ1-1; D is uncertain. The CDR3 consists of 12 residues. The V end was cut by 5 bases, the J end by 8 bases, with 12 bases between. Germline loops: CDR1 LGHDT, CDR2 YNNKEL (reference sequence). CDR3 DNA: TGTGCCAGCAGCGGCCCCGGGGAGGAAGCTTTCTTT. This sequence encodes CASSGPGEEAFF.

In this sample, this clonotype turned up once. This could be a read error, since a much larger clone is one nucleotide away. Likely a read error: the CDR3 ends without its conserved phenylalanine or tryptophan. V usage is TRBV7-9 and J usage is TRBJ2-1; 7 positions agree with TRBD1. CDR1 is SEHNR, CDR2 FQNEAQ, per germline (reference sequence). V was clipped by 1 base and J by 4 bases; unmatched bases: 4. The CDR3 runs 15 residues. CDR3 protein: CASSLGGGPYNEQFS. CDR3 bases: TGTGCCAGCAGCTTAGGAGGGGGCCCTTACAATGAGCAGTTCTCC.

This clonotype was counted ten times or more. The V call is TRBV12-3 or TRBV12-4, the J call TRBJ1-2; 7 positions match TRBD1. This CDR3 spans 17 amino acids. Trimming removed 5 bases from V and 0 bases from J; junction bases left unmatched: 12. The CDR3 sequence is CASSPWTGYISNYGYTF. The CDR3 DNA sequence: TGTGCCAGCAGTCCCTGGACAGGATATATTTCTAACTATGGCTACACCTTC.

A word on this clonotype: One junction end disagrees with the germline gene, perhaps due to a read error. The chain joins TRBV7-3 to TRBJ1-5; D gene uncertain. Germline V gives CDR1 SGHTA, CDR2 FQGTGA. The CDR3 has 12 amino acids. The CDR3 sequence is CASSLYDLPLHF. The CDR3 bases are TGTGCCAGCAGCTTATATGATCTGCCCCTGCATTTT.